This T cell receptor (beta chain) was identified in a study of human T cells and chemical hapten exposure. Findings of the study overall: Following DPC sensitization, TCRs present above 1 in 1000 frequency showed no change. Donor immune responses may differ from healthy people's, since all donors had alopecia.

With 0 bases removed from V and 7 bases from J, the gap between germline ends came to 16 bases. The germline CDR1 and CDR2 sequences are DFQATT and SNEGSKA (reference sequence). This CDR3 is built from 15 residues. The library gave individual cDNA molecules unique molecular identifiers. TCRdb re-analysed the RACE reads in MiXCR, keeping a single row per CDR3 protein. In the table there are 300,000 to 450,000 distinct CDR3 sequences, 5.1% of which are singletons. Time point denoted: pre-sensitization, week 0. Noted treatment: therapeutic diphenylcyclopropenone sensitization with weekly scalp DPC. This clonotype was recorded at least ten times. Its antigen remains unknown.

The V call is TRBV20-1, the J call TRBJ1-5; D is undetermined. The clonotype comes from a woman in her fifties or sixties with alopecia areata. Some clones in this sample may be carry-over from other donors' samples. The material sequenced was whole blood, taken in connection with sensitization to the hapten diphenylcyclopropenone (DPC). The DNA of the CDR3 is TGCAGTGCTAGAGATCAGGAGTCGTCGCGGCAGCCCCAGCATTTT. It encodes CSARDQESSRQPQHF.